The 15 T cell receptor beta chains presented below share a single source sample, sequenced in a study of cytotoxic CD8 clonotypes in ibrutinib-treated CLL. Method: immunoSEQ multiplex PCR; TCRdb's copy keeps in-frame clones and lacks some. The sample contains roughly 300,000 clones, roughly 76% of which appear only once. This specimen consisted of PBMCs, obtained at disease progression, from a patient treated with ibrutinib. Receptors were obtained from a human donor with chronic lymphocytic leukemia.

The rearrangement uses TRBV7-3 and TRBJ2-3; D tentatively fits TRBD1 or TRBD2 (5 bases each). V was trimmed by 0 bases and J by 7 bases, leaving 14 bases between them. The CDR3 is made up of 15 amino acids. Germline loops: CDR1 SGHTA, CDR2 FQGTGA. As DNA, the CDR3 is TGTGCCAGCAGCTTAACCGGGACCCTGGTTAATACGCAGTATTTT. Translated, it gives CASSLTGTLVNTQYF. The whole variable domain, remainder taken from reference TRBV7-3 and TRBJ2-3, is GAGVSQTPSNKVTEKGKYVELRCDPISGHTALYWYRQSLGQGPEFLIYFQGTGAADDSGLPNDRFFAVRPEGSVSTLKIQRTERGDSAVYLCASSLTGTLVNTQYFGPGTRLTVL.

This clone was recorded once. The chain is built from TRBV10-3 and TRBJ2-3; tentatively, D is TRBD2 (5 bases). There are 13 residues in the CDR3. Trimming stripped 6 bases from V and 4 bases from J, with 11 bases between. Germline CDR1 is ENHRY and CDR2 is SYGVKD. The CDR3 is CAIRGSEADTQYF. The CDR3 DNA sequence: TGTGCCATCAGAGGGAGCGAGGCAGATACGCAGTATTTT.

The J gene is TRBJ2-3, the V gene TRBV29-1, with D tentatively TRBD2 (5 bases). Germline assignment: CDR1 SQVTM and CDR2 ANQGSEA. CDR3 length: 14 amino acids. V lost 0 bases and J lost 0, with 7 bases in between. The CDR3 DNA follows: TGCAGCGTTGAAGATCCGGGAAGCACAGATACGCAGTATTTT. It is translated as CSVEDPGSTDTQYF.

This sequence joins TRBV7-9 and TRBJ2-2, with D possibly matching TRBD2 (5 bases). CDR1 and CDR2 (germline): SEHNR, FQNEAQ (reference sequence). V gave up 5 bases and J gave up 4 bases, with 11 bases separating them. The CDR3 consists of 14 residues. Here the CDR3 DNA reads TGTGCCAGCAGCGAACTAGGAAGCACCGGGGAGCTGTTTTTT. Its translation: CASSELGSTGELFF.

This clone has just a few counts. This chain connects TRBV9 to TRBJ1-1; tentatively, D is TRBD1 (6 bases). V was pared by 4 bases and J by 4 bases, with 14 bases between. Germline CDR1 reads SGDLS; CDR2 reads YYNGEE. The CDR3 is 14 residues long. In nucleotides, the CDR3 is TGTGCCAGCAGCAAGGGGGGGTATCGCACTGAAGCTTTCTTT. It encodes CASSKGGYRTEAFF.

The chain recombines TRBV9 with TRBJ1-2, with D unresolved. CDR3 length: 20 amino acids. Trimming took off 4 bases at V and 0 bases at J, with 28 bases between the two ends. The germline V gene encodes CDR1 SGDLS and CDR2 YYNGEE. Here the CDR3 reads CASSLEYRPGRLLPNYGYTF. The CDR3 region has the DNA TGTGCCAGCAGCCTAGAGTATCGTCCAGGCCGACTTTTACCTAACTATGGCTACACCTTC.

The genes are TRBV6-5 and TRBJ2-1, with TRBD1 identical over 9 bases. V shed 7 bases, J shed 8 bases, and the junction held 12 bases outside the gene matches. CDR3 size: 15 residues. The germline CDR1 and CDR2 sequences are MNHEY and SVGAGI. The CDR3 DNA reads as TGTGCCAGCACCCCCCGGGACAGGGAGGGCTATGAGCAGTTCTTC. Translated, it gives CASTPRDREGYEQFF.

The chain recombines TRBV2 with TRBJ2-7; no firm D call. CDR3 length: 12 amino acids. V dropped 7 bases and J dropped 3 bases, with 10 bases sitting between them. Germline V gene sequence: CDR1 SNHLY, CDR2 FYNNEI. CDR3 DNA sequence: TGTGCCAGCATGCACGGAGACTACGAGCAGTACTTC. Amino acid sequence: CASMHGDYEQYF.

The V and J genes are TRBV4-3 and TRBJ2-3; a weak D match, TRBD2 (5 bases). CDR1 LGHNA and CDR2 YSLEER come from the germline V gene. This CDR3 region has 17 residues. V shed 2 bases and J shed 2 bases, with 17 bases lying between them. The chain's CDR3 is CASSQFLIREPTDTQYF. In DNA form, the CDR3 reads TGCGCCAGCAGCCAATTTCTGATTCGGGAACCCACAGATACGCAGTATTTT.

The rearrangement joins TRBV23-1 to TRBJ2-7; D might be TRBD1 (6 bases). TRBV23-1 is filed as an ORF, its function uncertain. The CDR3 has 15 residues. The V and J ends lost 0 bases and 1 base respectively, with 10 bases between them. The CDR3, as DNA: TGCGCCAGCAGTCAATCGATGCAGGGGTCCTACGAGCAGTACTTC. It encodes CASSQSMQGSYEQYF.

The chain carries TRBV9 and TRBJ2-2; 10 bases line up with TRBD2. There are 15 residues in the CDR3. J gave up 5 bases and V 3 bases, and 4 bases lay outside the gene matches. CDR1 and CDR2 from the germline V gene are SGDLS and YYNGEE. The CDR3 DNA is TGTGCCAGCAGCGCGGGGACTAGCGTAACCGGGGAGCTGTTTTTT. This gives the protein CASSAGTSVTGELFF. Complete variable domain (other parts from reference TRBV9 and TRBJ2-2): DSGVTQTPKHLITATGQRVTLRCSPRSGDLSVYWYQQSLDQGLQFLIQYYNGEERAKGNILERFSAQQFPDLHSELNLSSLELGDSALYFCASSAGTSVTGELFFGEGSRLTVL.

The chain recombines TRBV27 with TRBJ2-7; 7 bases align to TRBD1. Germline V gene data show CDR1 as MNHEY and CDR2 as SMNVEV (reference sequence). The junction had 7 bases not matched to a gene; V was cut back by 6 bases and J by 2 bases. CDR3 length: 14 amino acids. CDR3 protein: CASSYRGRTYEQYF. Here the CDR3 DNA reads TGTGCCAGCAGCTACAGGGGTAGAACCTACGAGCAGTACTTC.

The chain employs TRBV25-1 and TRBJ1-1; D is unresolved. V gave up 1 base and J gave up 8 bases, with 11 bases separating them. The CDR3 contains 13 residues. Looked up from germline, CDR1 is MGHDK and CDR2 is SYGVNS. The CDR3 DNA sequence: TGTGCCAGCAGTGAATTGGGCAGCACAGAAGCTTTCTTT. As protein: CASSELGSTEAFF.

This sequence joins TRBV4-1 and TRBJ1-2; D is uncertain. The V and J ends lost 1 base and 6 bases respectively, with 9 bases between them. The germline V gene has CDR1 MGHRA and CDR2 YSYEKL. This CDR3 is 13 amino acids long. CDR3 amino acids: CASSQGTDDGYTF. The CDR3 nucleotides read TGCGCCAGCAGCCAAGGGACTGACGATGGCTACACCTTC.

V gene TRBV7-9 combines with J gene TRBJ2-5; D perhaps matches TRBD1 (6 bases). V dropped 5 bases and J dropped 2 bases, with 18 bases sitting between them. Germline-derived CDR1 and CDR2 are SEHNR and FQNEAQ (reference sequence). CDR3 size: 16 residues. In DNA form, the CDR3 reads TGTGCCAGCAGCGGCACAGGACAGTTACAACAAGAGACCCAGTACTTC. It specifies CASSGTGQLQQETQYF.